A single TCR beta chain is shown here with its context. The antigen remains unidentified. This sample is drawn from a study of cytomegalovirus exposure and HLA in healthy donors. Points from the study as a whole: Researchers reported that a few CMV-associated chains were confirmed in vitro as CMV antigen-specific.

Per germline, CDR1 SEHNR and CDR2 FQNEAQ (reference sequence). Trimming cost V 2 bases and J 4 bases, with 5 bases left between them. This CDR3 region has 13 residues. PCR primers comprised 60 Vbeta and 13 Jbeta primers. Only in-frame clones appear in the TCRdb table, and some are missing; sequencing was by immunoSEQ multiplex PCR. The sample records about 160,000 clones, about 65% being singletons. The TCR originated in a woman under 40 in good health and CMV-seronegative. The V gene is TRBV7-9, the J gene TRBJ2-2; D is ambiguous. Sequencing was performed on PBMCs. This CDR3 is CASSLQSTGELFF. The CDR3 coding sequence is TGTGCCAGCAGCTTACAATCCACCGGGGAGCTGTTTTTT.